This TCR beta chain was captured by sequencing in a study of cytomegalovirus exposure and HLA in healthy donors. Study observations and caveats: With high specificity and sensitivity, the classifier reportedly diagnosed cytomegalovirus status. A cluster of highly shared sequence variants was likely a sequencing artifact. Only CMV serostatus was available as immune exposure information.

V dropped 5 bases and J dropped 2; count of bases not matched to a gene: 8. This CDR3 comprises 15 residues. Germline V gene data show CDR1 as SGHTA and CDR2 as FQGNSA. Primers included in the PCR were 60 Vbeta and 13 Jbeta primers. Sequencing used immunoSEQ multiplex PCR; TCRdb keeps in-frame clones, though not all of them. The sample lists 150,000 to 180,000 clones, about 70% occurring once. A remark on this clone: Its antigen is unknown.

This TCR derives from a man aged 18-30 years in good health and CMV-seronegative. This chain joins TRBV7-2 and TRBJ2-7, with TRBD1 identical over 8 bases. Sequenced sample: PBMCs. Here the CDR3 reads CASSPLGTGPYEQYF. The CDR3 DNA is TGTGCCAGCAGCCCTCTCGGGACAGGTCCCTACGAGCAGTACTTC.